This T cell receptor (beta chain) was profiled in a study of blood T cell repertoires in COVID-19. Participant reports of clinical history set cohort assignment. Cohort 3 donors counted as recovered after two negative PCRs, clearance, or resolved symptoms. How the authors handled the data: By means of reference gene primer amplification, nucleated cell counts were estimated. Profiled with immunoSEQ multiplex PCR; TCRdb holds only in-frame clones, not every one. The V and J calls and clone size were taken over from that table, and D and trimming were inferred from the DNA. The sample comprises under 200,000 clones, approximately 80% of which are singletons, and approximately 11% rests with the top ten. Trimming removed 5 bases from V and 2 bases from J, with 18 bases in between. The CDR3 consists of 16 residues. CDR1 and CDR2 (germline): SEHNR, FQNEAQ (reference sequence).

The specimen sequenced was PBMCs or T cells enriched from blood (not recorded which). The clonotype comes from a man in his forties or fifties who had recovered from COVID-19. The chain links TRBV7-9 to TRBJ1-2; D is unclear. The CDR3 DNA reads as TGTGCCAGCAGCCCGGAGGGAGTGGGCCAGAACTATGGCTACACCTTC. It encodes CASSPEGVGQNYGYTF.